This T cell receptor beta chain comes out of a study of cytomegalovirus exposure and HLA in healthy donors. Overall study context: Out of 150 million to 200 million T cells, an earlier analysis found around 120 million unique TCR beta sequences in total.

Study conclusions and caveats: Altogether, more than 150 TCR beta chains were recorded as cytomegalovirus-associated.

V was trimmed by 7 bases and J by 7 bases, leaving 15 bases between them. CDR1 and CDR2 (germline): SGHDT, YYEEEE. CDR3 length: 14 residues. The PCR was carried out with 60 Vbeta primers and 13 Jbeta primers. The data were produced by immunoSEQ multiplex PCR, yet TCRdb's version contains in-frame clones alone and is incomplete. This table has over 150,000 clones, about 73% appearing once. This clone appeared a few times. Its matching antigen is unknown. The sequenced sample was PBMCs. The chain has TRBV5-6 and TRBJ1-6; no clear D. The receptor was isolated from a woman between 50 and 59 years old in good health and CMV-seropositive. The CDR3 loop reads CASHPTRRNSPLHF. The CDR3 nucleotides are TGTGCCAGCCATCCGACTAGGCGAAATTCACCCCTCCACTTT.